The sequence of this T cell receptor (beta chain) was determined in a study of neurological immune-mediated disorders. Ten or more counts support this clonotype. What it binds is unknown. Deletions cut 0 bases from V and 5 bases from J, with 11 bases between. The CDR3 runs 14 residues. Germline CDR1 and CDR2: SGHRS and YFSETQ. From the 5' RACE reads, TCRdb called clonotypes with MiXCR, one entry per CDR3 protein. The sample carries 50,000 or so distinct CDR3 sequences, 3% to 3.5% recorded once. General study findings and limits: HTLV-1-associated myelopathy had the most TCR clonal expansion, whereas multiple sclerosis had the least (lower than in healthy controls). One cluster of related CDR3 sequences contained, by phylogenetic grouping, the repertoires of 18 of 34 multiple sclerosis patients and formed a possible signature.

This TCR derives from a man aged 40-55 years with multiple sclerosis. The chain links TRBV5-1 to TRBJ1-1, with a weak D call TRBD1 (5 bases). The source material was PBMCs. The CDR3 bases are TGCGCCAGCAGCTTGGGGGCAGAGGGGACTGAAGCTTTCTTT. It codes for CASSLGAEGTEAFF.